This T cell receptor beta chain is from a study of CD8 T cells in ankylosing spondylitis. V was clipped by 5 bases and J by 3 bases, with 11 bases between them. The CDR3 contains 13 residues. Germline V lookup: CDR1 SGHTA, CDR2 FQGTGA. From the 5' RACE reads, TCRdb called clonotypes with MiXCR, one entry per CDR3 protein. The data contain about 250,000 distinct CDR3 sequences, around 8% of them singletons. This clonotype was recorded a few times. Its antigen is unknown. Study-wide results and caveats: Disease-linked clones were reportedly significantly enriched in matched ankylosing spondylitis synovial fluid. A subset of motif variants has previously been described in the synovial fluid and blood of reactive arthritis. Ankylosing spondylitis blood appeared to carry a characteristic TCR beta motif of fewer than 10 highly homologous variants.

Source material: blood, either unsorted or a sorted T cell fraction (not recorded which). The rearrangement links TRBV7-3 to TRBJ2-7; D unclear. This TCR was recovered from a female donor with ankylosing spondylitis or in good health (not recorded which). The CDR3 sequence is CASSPLGGYEQYF. The CDR3 coding sequence is TGTGCCAGCAGCCCCCTCGGCGGCTACGAGCAGTACTTC.